The sequence of this TCR beta chain was determined in a study of T cell responses to AZD1222 COVID-19 vaccine. A word on this clone: Its target is not known.

Method: immunoSEQ multiplex PCR; TCRdb's copy keeps in-frame clones and lacks some. This sample carries about 75,000 clones, 88% of them seen once, and the ten largest clones take 9% to 10%. Study-wide results and caveats: Spike-spanning, vaccine-associated CD4 TCRs were dominant at 160-218 and 743-854.

This receptor was taken from an adult who received the MenACWY meningococcal vaccine as a control. Sample: peripheral blood, taken 28 days after the second dose of the MenACWY control vaccine.

CDR3 loop: CASSDPSGFVYNEQFF. Here the CDR3 DNA reads TGCGCCAGCAGCGACCCCAGCGGGTTCGTCTACAATGAGCAGTTCTTC. The V call is TRBV4-1, the J call TRBJ2-1; a possible D gene is TRBD2 (6 bases). Trimming cost V 5 bases and J 3 bases, with 17 bases left between them. Germline CDR1 MGHRA, CDR2 YSYEKL. This CDR3 comprises 16 residues.